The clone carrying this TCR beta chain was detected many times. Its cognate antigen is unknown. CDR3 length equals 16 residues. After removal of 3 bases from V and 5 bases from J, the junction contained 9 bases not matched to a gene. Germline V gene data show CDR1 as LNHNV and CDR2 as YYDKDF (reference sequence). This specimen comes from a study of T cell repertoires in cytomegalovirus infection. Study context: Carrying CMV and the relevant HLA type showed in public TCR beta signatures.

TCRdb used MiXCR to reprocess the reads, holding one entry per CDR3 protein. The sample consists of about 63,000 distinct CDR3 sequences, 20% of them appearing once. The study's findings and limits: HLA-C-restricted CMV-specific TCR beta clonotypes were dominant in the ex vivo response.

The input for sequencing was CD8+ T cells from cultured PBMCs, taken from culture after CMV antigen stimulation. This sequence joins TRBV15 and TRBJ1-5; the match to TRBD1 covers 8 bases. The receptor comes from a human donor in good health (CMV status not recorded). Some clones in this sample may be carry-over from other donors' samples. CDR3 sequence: CATSSLRDRRDQPQHF. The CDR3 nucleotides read TGTGCCACCAGCAGTTTACGGGACAGGAGAGATCAGCCCCAGCATTTT.